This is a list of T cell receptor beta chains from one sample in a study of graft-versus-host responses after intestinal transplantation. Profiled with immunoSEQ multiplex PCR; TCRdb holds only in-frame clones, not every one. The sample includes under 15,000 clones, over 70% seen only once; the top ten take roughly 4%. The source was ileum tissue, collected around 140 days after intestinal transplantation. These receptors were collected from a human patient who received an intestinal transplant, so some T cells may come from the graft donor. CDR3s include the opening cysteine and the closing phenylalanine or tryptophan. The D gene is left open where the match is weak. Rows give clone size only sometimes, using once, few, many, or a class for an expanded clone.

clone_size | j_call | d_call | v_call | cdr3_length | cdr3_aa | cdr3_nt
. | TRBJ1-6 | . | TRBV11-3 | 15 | CASSFQEAYNSPLHF | TGTGCCAGCAGCTTTCAAGAGGCTTATAATTCACCCCTCCACTTT
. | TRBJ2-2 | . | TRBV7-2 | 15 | CASSLAGLNTGELFF | TGTGCCAGCAGCTTGGCGGGGCTCAACACCGGGGAGCTGTTTTTT
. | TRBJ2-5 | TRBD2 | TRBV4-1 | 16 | CASSPRLAGLQETQYF | TGCGCCAGCAGCCCGAGACTAGCTGGGCTCCAAGAGACCCAGTACTTC
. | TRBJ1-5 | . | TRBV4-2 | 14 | CASSPDRNYQPQHF | TGTGCCAGCAGCCCTGACAGGAACTATCAGCCCCAGCATTTT
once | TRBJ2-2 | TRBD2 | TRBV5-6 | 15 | CASSASGGISGELFF | TGTGCCAGCAGCGCTAGCGGGGGGATCTCCGGGGAGCTGTTTTTT
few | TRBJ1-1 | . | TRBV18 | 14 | CASSIQGWGTEAFF | TGTGCCAGCTCGATACAGGGATGGGGCACTGAAGCTTTCTTT
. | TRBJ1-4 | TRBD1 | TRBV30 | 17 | CAWSGQGASWTNEKLFF | TGTGCCTGGAGTGGACAGGGGGCGAGTTGGACTAATGAAAAACTGTTTTTT
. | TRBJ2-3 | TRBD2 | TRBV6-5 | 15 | CASSGRTSLGDTQYF | TGTGCCAGCAGCGGACGGACTAGCCTCGGAGATACGCAGTATTTT
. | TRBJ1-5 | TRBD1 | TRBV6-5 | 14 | CASSQQGASQPQHF | TGTGCCAGCAGTCAACAGGGGGCATCTCAGCCCCAGCATTTT
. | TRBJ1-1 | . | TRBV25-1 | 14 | CASSERAGNTEAFF | TGTGCCAGCAGTGAACGAGCAGGAAACACTGAAGCTTTCTTT
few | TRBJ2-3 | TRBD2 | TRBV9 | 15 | CASSGRTSLGDTQYF | TGTGCCAGCAGCGGACGGACTAGCCTCGGAGATACGCAGTATTTT
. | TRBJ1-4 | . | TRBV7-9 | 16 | CASSPLTSGEGEKLFF | TGTGCCAGCAGCCCTCTCACCTCAGGGGAAGGTGAAAAACTGTTTTTT
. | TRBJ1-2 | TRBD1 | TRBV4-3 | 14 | CASSQGDSFYGYTF | TGCGCCAGCAGCCAAGGGGACAGCTTCTATGGCTACACCTTC
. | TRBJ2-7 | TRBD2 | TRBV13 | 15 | CASSVGQRGDFEQYF | TGTGCCAGCAGCGTGGGTCAGCGGGGGGACTTCGAGCAGTACTTC